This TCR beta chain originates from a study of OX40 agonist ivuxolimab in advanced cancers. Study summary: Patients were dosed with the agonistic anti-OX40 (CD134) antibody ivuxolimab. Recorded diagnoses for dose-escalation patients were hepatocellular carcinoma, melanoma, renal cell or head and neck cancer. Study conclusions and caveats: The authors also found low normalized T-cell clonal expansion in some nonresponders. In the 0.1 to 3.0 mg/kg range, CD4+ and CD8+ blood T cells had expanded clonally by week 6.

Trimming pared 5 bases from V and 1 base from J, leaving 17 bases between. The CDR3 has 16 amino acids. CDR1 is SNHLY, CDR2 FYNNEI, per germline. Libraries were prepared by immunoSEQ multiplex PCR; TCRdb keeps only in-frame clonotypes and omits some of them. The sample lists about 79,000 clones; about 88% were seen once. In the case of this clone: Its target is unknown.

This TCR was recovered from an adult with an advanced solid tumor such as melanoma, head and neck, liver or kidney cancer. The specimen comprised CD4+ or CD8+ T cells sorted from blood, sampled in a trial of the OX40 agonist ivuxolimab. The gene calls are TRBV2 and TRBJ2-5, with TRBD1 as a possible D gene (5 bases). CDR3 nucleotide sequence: TGTGCCAGCAGTAACAACAGGTCTCCCGCCCAAGAGACCCAGTACTTC. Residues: CASSNNRSPAQETQYF. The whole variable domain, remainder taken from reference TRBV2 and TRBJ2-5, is EPEVTQTPSHQVTQMGQEVILRCVPISNHLYFYWYRQILGQKVEFLVSFYNNEISEKSEIFDDQFSVERPDGSNFTLKIRSTKLEDSAMYFCASSNNRSPAQETQYFGPGTRLLVL.